A single sample gave rise to the 15 T cell receptor beta chains below, sequenced in a study of sequential checkpoint blockade in melanoma. Libraries were prepared by immunoSEQ multiplex PCR; TCRdb keeps only in-frame clonotypes and omits some of them. The sample has roughly 20,000 clones; about 26% are singletons. As for treatment: randomized to nivolumab then ipilimumab (arm A) or the reverse (arm B). The sequences come from tumor tissue (inferred from file names), collected from a patient given nivolumab and ipilimumab in sequence. The receptors here all came from a human donor with melanoma.

The chain employs TRBV19 and TRBJ2-4; 8 bases are shared with TRBD1. Trimming cost V 9 bases and J 0 bases; bases outside gene matches: 10. CDR3 length equals 16 residues. The germline V gene encodes CDR1 LNHDA and CDR2 SQIVND (reference sequence). CDR3 residues: CARRQGNHLAKNIQYF. The DNA of the CDR3 is TGTGCCAGAAGACAGGGGAACCATCTAGCCAAAAACATTCAGTACTTC.

This clone came up a few times. The V call is TRBV18, the J call TRBJ2-3, with D uncertain. Germline CDR1 KGHSH, CDR2 LQKENI. This CDR3 contains 12 residues. The ends were cut back, 9 bases at V and 2 bases at J, with 9 bases in the middle. The DNA for the CDR3 is TGTGCCAGTACCACTGCCACAGATACGCAGTATTTT. It translates to CASTTATDTQYF.

This chain joins TRBV19 and TRBJ1-5; D remains unclear. The CDR3 runs to 15 residues. Per the germline V gene, CDR1 is LNHDA and CDR2 is SQIVND (reference sequence). V was shortened by 2 bases and J by 0 bases, with 8 bases between the two germline ends. The CDR3 bases are TGTGCCAGTAGTATATGGGCAGATAGCAATCAGCCCCAGCATTTT. Protein: CASSIWADSNQPQHF.

The rearrangement uses TRBV30 and TRBJ2-7; D ambiguous. From germline, CDR1 is GTSNPN and CDR2 SVGIG (reference sequence). This CDR3 contains 12 residues. V was clipped by 4 bases and J by 0 bases, with 7 bases between them. CDR3 DNA sequence: TGTGCCTGGACGGGCAACTCCTACGAGCAGTACTTC. Encoded protein: CAWTGNSYEQYF.

This clone appeared a few times. The chain employs TRBV11-3 and TRBJ2-6; D is unresolved. Germline V CDR1 and CDR2: SGHNT, YENEEA. This CDR3 spans 18 amino acids. V was pared by 2 bases and J by 0 bases, with 14 bases between. This CDR3 is CASSLIIGPNSGANVLTF. DNA for the CDR3: TGTGCCAGCAGCTTAATAATAGGGCCGAACTCTGGGGCCAACGTCCTGACTTTC.

By proportion, this clone is medium-sized. The chain combines TRBV6-8 with TRBJ2-1, with 9 bases fitting TRBD2. The J segment lost 9 bases and the V segment lost 6 bases, leaving 6 bases of the junction unmatched. This CDR3 is 13 amino acids long. Germline lookup yields CDR1 MNHGY and CDR2 SAAAGT. CDR3 sequence reads: CASRRGGASEQFF. CDR3 sequence (DNA): TGTGCCAGCAGACGCGGGGGGGCCAGTGAGCAGTTCTTC.

This clone was detected only a few times. The rearrangement links TRBV6-8 to TRBJ2-7, with 8 bases fitting TRBD1. The CDR3 has 13 residues. Trimming removed 10 bases from V and 0 bases from J; junction bases left unmatched: 5. In germline, CDR1 is MNHGY, CDR2 SAAAGT. CDR3 DNA sequence: TGTGCCATCACCGGACAGGGCTCCTACGAGCAGTACTTC. Encoded protein: CAITGQGSYEQYF.

This clone was detected once. J is TRBJ1-6 and V is TRBV19; 8 bases agree with TRBD1. The CDR3 spans 18 residues. J gave up 8 bases and V 0 bases, and 12 bases lay outside the gene matches. Germline-derived CDR1 and CDR2 are LNHDA and SQIVND (reference sequence). The CDR3 is CASSIDPEDRALDSPLHF. The DNA for the CDR3 is TGTGCCAGTAGTATAGATCCGGAGGACAGGGCATTGGATTCACCCCTCCACTTT.

The chain uses TRBV19 and TRBJ1-1; D is unresolved. This CDR3 is 13 amino acids long. Germline V gives CDR1 LNHDA, CDR2 SQIVND (reference sequence). Trimming cost V 4 bases and J 13 bases, with 19 bases left between them. CDR3 nucleotides: TGTGCCAGTAGTAACCGAGGCTATGGTTCGGGTTTCTTT. Protein sequence: CASSNRGYGSGFF.

This clone showed up just a few times. The chain recombines TRBV28 with TRBJ2-1, with TRBD2 matching over 12 bases. V shed 7 bases, J shed 9 bases, and the junction held 13 bases outside the gene matches. The length of the CDR3 is 16 residues. The germline CDR1 and CDR2 sequences are MDHEN and SYDVKM. CDR3 in amino acids: CASIGTRLAGVSEQFF. The CDR3, as DNA: TGTGCCAGCATTGGAACCCGACTAGCGGGAGTTAGTGAGCAGTTCTTC.

This clone was counted between two and nine times. This chain connects TRBV10-2 to TRBJ1-1; the D gene is possibly TRBD1 (5 bases). The CDR3 is 17 amino acids. The V end was cut by 7 bases, the J end by 0 bases, with 21 bases between. Germline CDR1 and CDR2: WSHSY and SAAADI. CDR3 in amino acids: CASTGTPQPTMNTEAFF. The DNA of the CDR3 is TGCGCCAGCACCGGGACCCCTCAGCCGACAATGAACACTGAAGCTTTCTTT.

V and J are TRBV11-3 and TRBJ1-4, with 8 bases that match TRBD1. Germline CDR1 SGHNT, CDR2 YENEEA. This CDR3 spans 15 amino acids. J was trimmed by 7 bases and V by 3 bases; bases with no gene match: 7. The CDR3 sequence is CASSLDRAKIEKLFF. CDR3 nucleotides: TGTGCCAGCAGCTTGGACAGGGCTAAAATTGAAAAACTGTTTTTT.

J is TRBJ2-7 and V is TRBV6-8, with D unresolved. The CDR3 length is 13 residues. Trimming took 5 bases from V and 6 from J, leaving 14 bases between them. Germline V gene lookup returns CDR1 MNHGY and CDR2 SAAAGT. The CDR3 region is CASSGVLSPEQYF. Here the CDR3 DNA reads TGTGCCAGCAGTGGAGTTTTATCCCCCGAGCAGTACTTC.

The chain uses TRBV11-3 and TRBJ2-3, with 11 nucleotides matching TRBD1. The CDR3 covers 19 residues. Per the germline V gene, CDR1 is SGHNT and CDR2 is YENEEA. Trimming removed 3 bases from V and 4 bases from J; junction bases left unmatched: 15. The CDR3 coding sequence is TGTGCCAGCAGCTTGGTAGGGGCCCTCGGGACAGGGGGGCCAGATACGCAGTATTTT. Protein: CASSLVGALGTGGPDTQYF.

This clone was counted ten times or more. DNA of the CDR3: TGTGCCAGCAGCCGGAGCGGCAAGTACCAAGAGACCCAGTACTTC. This gives the protein CASSRSGKYQETQYF. The V gene is TRBV11-3, the J gene TRBJ2-5; possible D gene TRBD2, 5 bases. The V gene's germline CDR1 is SGHNT and CDR2 YENEEA. The CDR3 is 15 residues long. The V gene lost 5 bases and the J gene lost 0 bases, with 13 bases spanning the gap.